A single sample is the source of the 29 T cell receptor beta chains below, sequenced in a study of CD8 T cells in ankylosing spondylitis. TCRdb reanalysed the 5' RACE reads using MiXCR and keeps one entry per CDR3 protein. Of some 180,000 distinct CDR3 sequences in the sample, 15% to 20% were seen once. The sample taken for sequencing was blood, either unsorted or a sorted T cell fraction (not recorded which). These TCRs come from a male donor between 5 and 29 years old with ankylosing spondylitis or in good health (not recorded which).

The chain combines TRBV7-9 with TRBJ2-3, with 14 bases lining up with TRBD2. CDR1 SEHNR and CDR2 FQNEAQ come from the germline V gene (reference sequence). V was clipped by 5 bases and J by 4 bases; unmatched bases: 11. The CDR3 has 18 amino acids. Written as DNA, the CDR3 is TGTGCCAGCAGCCCCTCCGGGACTAGCGGGAGAATCGCAGATACGCAGTATTTT. It is translated as CASSPSGTSGRIADTQYF.

This clonotype was recorded many times. V is TRBV20-1 and J is TRBJ1-6; D unclear. Trimming took 1 base from V and 4 from J, leaving 8 bases between them. CDR3 size: 14 residues. Germline CDR1 and CDR2: DFQATT and SNEGSKA (reference sequence). CDR3 amino acids: CSARVGMYNSPLHF. The CDR3 coding sequence is TGCAGTGCTAGAGTCGGGATGTATAATTCACCCCTCCACTTT.

The chain is built from TRBV28 and TRBJ2-7; tentative D call: TRBD2 (6 bases). This CDR3 has 12 residues. V lost 6 bases and J lost 4, with 10 bases in between. In germline, CDR1 is MDHEN, CDR2 SYDVKM. DNA for the CDR3: TGTGCCAGCAGAGAGACTAGTTACGAGCAGTACTTC. The encoded protein is CASRETSYEQYF.

The CDR3, as DNA: TGTGCCAGCAGCTTAGTCGGGACTAGCGGGTGCTACGAGCAGTACTTC. This encodes CASSLVGTSGCYEQYF. The rearrangement uses TRBV7-4 and TRBJ2-7; 12 bases fit TRBD2. This CDR3 comprises 16 residues. V gave up 1 base and J gave up 3 bases; unmatched junction bases: 4. Germline CDR1 is SGHVT and CDR2 is SQSDAQ. Using reference TRBV7-4 and TRBJ2-7 for the parts outside the CDR3, the full variable domain is GAGVSQSPRYKVAKRGRDVALRCDSISGHVTLYWYRQTLGQGSEVLTYSQSDAQRDKSGRPSGRFSAERPERSVSTLKIQRTEQGDSAVYLCASSLVGTSGCYEQYFGPGTRLTVT.

The chain is built from TRBV7-2 and TRBJ2-5; tentatively, D is TRBD2 (5 bases). Germline assignment: CDR1 SGHTA and CDR2 FQGNSA. This CDR3 comprises 15 residues. V was trimmed by 4 bases and J by 8 bases, leaving 20 bases between them. CDR3 region: CASSSVSGVFRTQYF. CDR3 sequence (DNA): TGTGCCAGCAGCTCCGTCAGCGGCGTTTTCCGTACCCAGTACTTC.

In this sample, this clonotype turned up many times. The rearrangement joins TRBV10-3 to TRBJ2-7; no clear D. The CDR3 totals 13 residues. CDR1 is ENHRY, CDR2 SYGVKD, per germline. V shed 10 bases and J shed 2 bases, with 15 bases lying between them. CDR3 sequence reads: CATGALGTYEQYF. The CDR3 DNA sequence: TGTGCCACAGGCGCCCTCGGCACCTACGAGCAGTACTTC.

V is TRBV29-1 and J is TRBJ2-7; 8 bases match TRBD1. Germline V lookup: CDR1 SQVTM, CDR2 ANQGSEA. This CDR3 comprises 13 residues. Trimming took 6 bases from V and 4 from J; bases not matched to a gene: 8. In DNA, the CDR3 is TGCAGCGTACCCAGGACAGGGAAGTACGAGCAGTACGTC. This codes for CSVPRTGKYEQYV.

This clonotype has a handful of counts. The chain links TRBV29-1 to TRBJ2-1; 10 bases align to TRBD2. V was clipped by 4 bases and J by 4 bases; unmatched bases: 1. The CDR3 is 13 amino acids. The germline V gene has CDR1 SQVTM and CDR2 ANQGSEA. CDR3 residues: CSVASGGYNEQFF. As DNA, the CDR3 is TGCAGCGTTGCTAGCGGGGGTTACAATGAGCAGTTCTTC.

This clonotype was found many times. This rearrangement joins TRBV20-1 to TRBJ1-1; unclear D gene. The CDR3 has 11 residues. Trimming removed 5 bases from V and 4 bases from J, with 8 bases in between. CDR1 is DFQATT and CDR2 is SNEGSKA in the germline V gene (reference sequence). CDR3 amino acids: CSARMGTEAFF. In nucleotides, the CDR3 is TGCAGTGCTCGCATGGGCACTGAAGCTTTCTTT.

This clonotype was seen ten or more times. V is TRBV4-3 and J is TRBJ2-2; D remains unclear. The CDR3 loop spans 14 amino acids. Germline assignment: CDR1 LGHNA and CDR2 YSLEER. V lost 0 bases and J 5 bases, leaving 7 bases between the germline ends. The CDR3 spells CASSQDGWTGELFF. CDR3 nucleotide sequence: TGCGCCAGCAGCCAAGATGGGTGGACCGGGGAGCTGTTTTTT.

This clonotype was observed a handful of times. The chain carries TRBV20-1 and TRBJ2-3, with TRBD2 as a possible D gene (5 bases). This CDR3 region has 15 residues. The germline gives CDR1 DFQATT, CDR2 SNEGSKA (reference sequence). Trimming removed 6 bases at V and 5 bases at J, with 21 bases between. Here the CDR3 DNA reads TGCAGTGCCCAAGACCTTCAAAGGAGGCAAGATACGCAGTATTTT. Translation: CSAQDLQRRQDTQYF.

The sample holds many counts of this clonotype. The chain couples TRBV27 to TRBJ2-3; TRBD2 matches at 9 bases. Trimming removed 4 bases from V and 5 bases from J; junction bases left unmatched: 13. The CDR3 contains 17 residues. Germline V gene sequence: CDR1 MNHEY, CDR2 SMNVEV (reference sequence). CDR3 DNA: TGTGCCAGCAGTTCATTCCCCGGGACTAGCAAGAAAGATACGCAGTATTTT. It codes for CASSSFPGTSKKDTQYF.

This clonotype was observed a few times. The rearrangement joins TRBV2 to TRBJ2-3, with a weak D call TRBD2 (5 bases). Germline V gene sequence: CDR1 SNHLY, CDR2 FYNNEI. V gave up 6 bases and J gave up 3 bases, with 10 bases separating them. CDR3 length: 13 amino acids. The CDR3 loop is CASRGRGTDTQYF. The CDR3 coding sequence is TGTGCCAGCAGGGGTAGAGGGACAGATACGCAGTATTTT.

This clonotype showed up many times. V gene TRBV29-1 combines with J gene TRBJ1-3; 8 bases are shared with TRBD1. The trim removed 7 bases at V and 7 bases at J, leaving 9 bases unmatched. From germline, CDR1 is SQVTM and CDR2 ANQGSEA. This CDR3 region has 13 residues. CDR3 bases: TGCAGCGCGCGAGGGACAGGACATAACACCATATATTTT. As protein: CSARGTGHNTIYF.

This chain joins TRBV6-5 and TRBJ2-7, with a weak D call TRBD2 (6 bases). Germline CDR1 and CDR2: MNHEY and SVGAGI. The CDR3 contains 16 residues. The germline V and J ends were trimmed by 0 bases and 6 bases, with 18 bases remaining between them. The CDR3 protein is CASSYSGGRVVSEQYF. CDR3 sequence (DNA): TGTGCCAGCAGTTACTCCGGGGGAAGGGTAGTAAGCGAGCAGTACTTC.

This clonotype came up many times. The rearrangement uses TRBV19 and TRBJ1-1; 9 bases are a match to TRBD1. V dropped 4 bases and J dropped 9; count of bases not matched to a gene: 6. Germline V gives CDR1 LNHDA, CDR2 SQIVND (reference sequence). This CDR3 region has 13 residues. The CDR3 loop reads CASSTGQGTKAFF. The CDR3 DNA reads TGTGCCAGTAGTACCGGACAGGGGACGAAAGCTTTCTTT.

This chain joins TRBV7-6 and TRBJ2-1; 7 bases match TRBD2. Germline trimming cut 5 bases from V and 8 bases from J; bases unmatched to any gene: 12. This CDR3 has 15 amino acids. CDR1 and CDR2 from the germline V gene are SGHVS and FNYEAQ. CDR3 nucleotides: TGTGCCAGCAGCCCAGAACGGCGGGAGTTGTATGAGCAGTTCTTC. The encoded protein is CASSPERRELYEQFF.

This clonotype has ten or more counts. The chain is built from TRBV12-3 or TRBV12-4 and TRBJ1-2; D unresolved. This CDR3 is 14 amino acids long. V shed 6 bases and J shed 1 base, with 12 bases lying between them. CDR3 sequence (DNA): TGTGCCAGCAGCTTAACCGGGAATAACTATGGCTACACCTTC. Protein sequence: CASSLTGNNYGYTF.

The table lists this clonotype with many counts. The genes are TRBV12-3 or TRBV12-4 and TRBJ2-2; 7 nucleotides line up with TRBD2. V shed 3 bases and J 6 bases; nucleotides not matched to a gene: 7. The CDR3 is made up of 15 amino acids. The CDR3 spells CASSFRRLASGELFF. Here the CDR3 DNA reads TGTGCCAGCAGTTTCAGGAGACTAGCATCCGGGGAGCTGTTTTTT.

There are many counts of this clonotype. The CDR3 coding sequence is TGCGCCAGCAGTGGACCCGGCCTAGCGGGAGGGAGGACAGATACGCAGTATTTT. Residues: CASSGPGLAGGRTDTQYF. The chain is built from TRBV10-1 and TRBJ2-3; 12 bases match TRBD2. Per germline, CDR1 WNHNN and CDR2 SYGVQD (reference sequence). This CDR3 is built from 18 residues. V was pared by 4 bases and J by 3 bases, with 11 bases of the junction left unmatched.

The rearrangement uses TRBV29-1 and TRBJ2-7; 9 bases line up with TRBD2. The V gene's germline CDR1 is SQVTM and CDR2 ANQGSEA. The ends lost 6 bases at V and 3 bases at J; junction bases unmatched: 6. This CDR3 contains 13 residues. Here the CDR3 reads CSVRGLASYEQYF. CDR3 nucleotide sequence: TGCAGCGTCCGCGGACTAGCGAGCTACGAGCAGTACTTC.

This clonotype appeared a few times. V and J are TRBV10-2 and TRBJ2-5, with 14 bases fitting TRBD2. Germline CDR1 WSHSY, CDR2 SAAADI. The CDR3 has 15 amino acids. The V gene end was trimmed by 4 bases and the J gene end by 3 bases; junction bases not matched to a gene: 1. The CDR3 sequence: CASSGTSGRKETQYF. Written as DNA, the CDR3 is TGCGCCAGCAGTGGGACTAGCGGGAGGAAAGAGACCCAGTACTTC.

This clonotype was detected many times. V gene TRBV19 combines with J gene TRBJ2-1, with 9 bases lining up with TRBD2. CDR3 length equals 15 residues. Looked up from germline, CDR1 is LNHDA and CDR2 is SQIVND (reference sequence). Trimming removed 3 bases from V and 5 bases from J; junction bases left unmatched: 5. The CDR3: CASSMLAGDNNEQFF. The CDR3 DNA is TGTGCCAGTAGTATGTTAGCGGGGGATAACAATGAGCAGTTCTTC.

V usage is TRBV20-1 and J usage is TRBJ2-2; 10 bases agree with TRBD2. The CDR3 runs 14 residues. Germline lookup yields CDR1 DFQATT and CDR2 SNEGSKA (reference sequence). CDR3 nucleotides: TGCAGGGAAAGCGGGAGGGCCCACACCGGGGAGCTGTTTTTT. It yields the protein CRESGRAHTGELFF.

This clonotype occurred many times. The genes are TRBV20-1 and TRBJ1-4; unclear D gene. V gave up 3 bases and J gave up 7 bases, with 12 bases separating them. This CDR3 region has 13 residues. Germline V gene lookup returns CDR1 DFQATT and CDR2 SNEGSKA (reference sequence). The CDR3 DNA follows: TGCAGTGCTAGTCGAAGTGGTGGTGAAAAACTGTTTTTT. It specifies CSASRSGGEKLFF.

This clonotype came up many times. This chain uses TRBV3-1 with TRBJ2-2; D gene unclear. The germline CDR1 and CDR2 sequences are LGHDT and YNNKEL (reference sequence). V was clipped by 3 bases and J by 8 bases, with 4 bases between them. The CDR3 extends over 11 amino acids. CDR3 residues: CASSQLGELFF. In DNA, the CDR3 is TGTGCCAGCAGCCAGCTTGGGGAGCTGTTTTTT. The full variable domain, in which reference TRBV3-1 and TRBJ2-2 provide the parts outside the CDR3, is DTAVSQTPKYLVTQMGNDKSIKCEQNLGHDTMYWYKQDSKKFLKIMFSYNNKELIINETVPNRFSPKSPDKAHLNLHINSLELGDSAVYFCASSQLGELFFGEGSRLTVL.

In its sample, this clonotype was seen many times. The chain carries TRBV7-7 and TRBJ2-6; D is ambiguous. Germline assignment: CDR1 SSHAT and CDR2 FNYEAQ (reference sequence). Trimming took off 5 bases at V and 2 bases at J, with 16 bases between the two ends. The CDR3 contains 17 residues. The chain's CDR3 is CASSPRLASTGANVLTF. DNA of the CDR3: TGTGCCAGCAGCCCTCGTTTAGCCTCTACTGGGGCCAACGTCCTGACTTTC.

For the CDR3, the DNA is TGCAGTGCTAGAGAGGTGGCATCCTCCTACAATGAGCAGTTCTTC. Translated, it gives CSAREVASSYNEQFF. The J gene is TRBJ2-1, the V gene TRBV20-1, with unresolved D. V was pared by 0 bases and J by 0 bases, with 9 bases between. Germline lookup yields CDR1 DFQATT and CDR2 SNEGSKA (reference sequence). This CDR3 contains 15 residues.

The V and J genes are TRBV6-6 and TRBJ2-3; D is ambiguous. This CDR3 has 13 amino acids. V was clipped by 4 bases and J by 5 bases, with 10 bases between them. Germline CDR1 and CDR2: MNHNY and SVGAGI (reference sequence). The CDR3, as DNA: TGTGCCAGCAGTTCACCCCCTATAGATACGCAGTATTTT. This sequence encodes CASSSPPIDTQYF.